The 28 T cell receptor beta chains given below trace back to one sample, sequenced in a study of response to subunit inactivated influenza vaccine. TCRdb passed the RT-PCR reads through MiXCR, listing each CDR3 protein once. Of over 150,000 distinct CDR3 sequences listed, around 10% are singletons. The sequences come from CD8+ T cells sorted from PBMCs, collected about 24 months after vaccination. These receptors were taken from a man between 50 and 75 years old who received an inactivated influenza vaccine.

This clonotype was detected many times. The chain uses TRBV28 and TRBJ2-3; D gene ambiguous. The CDR3 covers 16 residues. Germline V lookup: CDR1 MDHEN, CDR2 SYDVKM. V lost 4 bases to trimming and J lost 0 bases, with 14 bases between them. CDR3 amino acids: CASSSFFMSSTDTQYF. CDR3 nucleotides: TGTGCCAGCAGTTCCTTTTTTATGTCCAGCACAGATACGCAGTATTTT. Full variable domain (outside the CDR3, taken from reference TRBV28 and TRBJ2-3): DVKVTQSSRYLVKRTGEKVFLECVQDMDHENMFWYRQDPGLGLRLIYFSYDVKMKEKGDIPEGYSVSREKKERFSLILESASTNQTSMYLCASSSFFMSSTDTQYFGPGTRLTVL.

This clonotype was counted many times. The J gene is TRBJ2-7, the V gene TRBV29-1, with a possible D match to TRBD2 (5 bases). The V gene lost 3 bases and the J gene lost 1 base, with 13 bases spanning the gap. Germline lookup yields CDR1 SQVTM and CDR2 ANQGSEA. This CDR3 is 14 amino acids long. The CDR3 loop is CSVEGYRGSYEQYF. CDR3 nucleotides: TGCAGCGTTGAGGGCTACCGGGGTTCCTACGAGCAGTACTTC.

This chain connects TRBV28 to TRBJ2-5, with TRBD2 identical over 12 bases. V lost 7 bases and J lost 1; bases outside the gene matches: 13. The germline V gene encodes CDR1 MDHEN and CDR2 SYDVKM. This CDR3 contains 18 residues. Here the CDR3 DNA reads TGTGCCAGCACCCCTTCGTTGTGGACTAGCGGGACCCAAGAGACCCAGTACTTC. This codes for CASTPSLWTSGTQETQYF. Looking up the rest from reference TRBV28 and TRBJ2-5 gives the full variable domain: DVKVTQSSRYLVKRTGEKVFLECVQDMDHENMFWYRQDPGLGLRLIYFSYDVKMKEKGDIPEGYSVSREKKERFSLILESASTNQTSMYLCASTPSLWTSGTQETQYFGPGTRLLVL.

This clonotype has a handful of counts. The rearrangement joins TRBV6-4 to TRBJ2-1; 10 nucleotides line up with TRBD2. The CDR3 has 15 residues. CDR1 and CDR2 (germline): MRHNA, SNTAGT. Trimming took 5 bases from V and 3 from J; bases not matched to a gene: 4. The CDR3 reads CASSSAGGNYNEQFF. Written as DNA, the CDR3 is TGTGCCAGCAGTTCAGCGGGAGGGAACTACAATGAGCAGTTCTTC.

This clonotype has only a few counts. The genes are TRBV29-1 and TRBJ2-3; possibly TRBD2 for D (6 bases). The germline gives CDR1 SQVTM, CDR2 ANQGSEA. With 3 bases removed from V and 1 base from J, the gap between germline ends came to 11 bases. The CDR3 runs to 14 residues. The CDR3 is CSVEEGWRTDTQYF. The CDR3 nucleotides read TGCAGCGTTGAGGAGGGGTGGCGCACAGATACGCAGTATTTT.

The chain links TRBV6-1 to TRBJ2-2; 7 positions agree with TRBD2. V lost 4 bases and J lost 5; bases outside the gene matches: 7. Germline V gives CDR1 MNHNS, CDR2 SASEGT. The CDR3 runs to 15 residues. CDR3: CASSASGEGTGELFF. The CDR3 DNA sequence: TGTGCCAGCAGTGCCAGCGGGGAGGGAACCGGGGAGCTGTTTTTT.

The chain uses TRBV30 and TRBJ1-1, with D unclear. The CDR3 is made up of 13 amino acids. Germline V lookup: CDR1 GTSNPN, CDR2 SVGIG (reference sequence). V was shortened by 0 bases and J by 4 bases, with 9 bases between the two germline ends. CDR3 amino acids: CAWSVFVATEAFF. The CDR3 DNA is TGTGCCTGGAGTGTTTTCGTGGCCACTGAAGCTTTCTTT.

The chain has TRBV27 and TRBJ1-2, with 8 bases lining up with TRBD1. V dropped 6 bases and J dropped 6; count of bases not matched to a gene: 9. Germline V CDR1 and CDR2: MNHEY, SMNVEV (reference sequence). CDR3 length equals 14 residues. As DNA, the CDR3 is TGTGCCAGCAGGGGGGACAGGTTCTGGGATGGCTACACCTTC. This translates into CASRGDRFWDGYTF.

In its sample, this clonotype was seen a few times. The genes are TRBV28 and TRBJ2-3, with TRBD1 identical over 9 bases. The length of the CDR3 is 16 residues. Trimming removed 3 bases from V and 2 bases from J; junction bases left unmatched: 6. CDR1 MDHEN and CDR2 SYDVKM come from the germline V gene. As DNA, the CDR3 is TGTGCCAGCAGTTTCGGGTGGGACAGGGACACAGATACGCAGTATTTT. It yields the protein CASSFGWDRDTDTQYF.

Points on this clonotype: A read error may explain this, as a much larger clone is one base away. The V and J genes are TRBV12-3 or TRBV12-4 and TRBJ2-7; D unclear. The CDR3 runs 13 residues. CDR3 sequence (DNA): TGTACCAGCAGTTTGGTGTTTTGGTACGAGCAGTACTTC. This encodes CTSSLVFWYEQYF.

The sample holds a few counts of this clonotype. This rearrangement joins TRBV7-9 to TRBJ1-4; 9 bases map to TRBD1. CDR1 and CDR2 from the germline V gene are SEHNR and FQNEAQ (reference sequence). The CDR3 loop spans 14 amino acids. With 6 bases clipped from V and 3 bases from J, the junction kept 2 bases outside the gene matches. CDR3 amino acids: CASRGQGANEKLFF. The CDR3 bases are TGTGCCAGCAGGGGACAGGGAGCTAATGAAAAACTGTTTTTT.

The J gene is TRBJ2-7, the V gene TRBV29-1; no reliable D call. CDR1 SQVTM and CDR2 ANQGSEA come from the germline V gene. This CDR3 contains 13 residues. The V gene lost 5 bases and the J gene lost 1 base, with 12 bases spanning the gap. The CDR3 sequence: CSVLAGASYEQYF. DNA of the CDR3: TGCAGCGTTCTCGCAGGCGCATCCTACGAGCAGTACTTC.

The chain couples TRBV10-3 to TRBJ2-7; D tentatively fits TRBD1 or TRBD2 (5 bases each). The germline gives CDR1 ENHRY, CDR2 SYGVKD. Trimming pared 8 bases from V and 0 bases from J, leaving 14 bases between. This CDR3 is built from 14 residues. The CDR3 sequence: CAIGPGRSSYEQYF. The CDR3 DNA reads TGTGCCATCGGGCCGGGACGGTCCTCCTACGAGCAGTACTTC.

This chain connects TRBV28 to TRBJ1-5; the D is unclear. The V gene's germline CDR1 is MDHEN and CDR2 SYDVKM. The CDR3 length is 15 residues. V shed 7 bases and J shed 1 base, with 14 bases lying between them. CDR3 in amino acids: CASTEDGRSNQPQHF. The CDR3 bases are TGTGCCAGCACCGAAGACGGCAGGAGCAATCAGCCCCAGCATTTT.

V gene TRBV24-1 combines with J gene TRBJ2-5; D is possibly TRBD1 (6 bases). This CDR3 region has 13 residues. Germline V gives CDR1 KGHDR, CDR2 SFDVKD. Trimming cost V 6 bases and J 4 bases, with 11 bases left between them. CDR3 amino acids: CATSPTGGETQYF. The DNA for the CDR3 is TGTGCCACCAGTCCGACAGGAGGAGAGACCCAGTACTTC.

The chain carries TRBV6-5 and TRBJ2-7; tentative D call: TRBD1 (5 bases). This CDR3 is built from 14 residues. CDR1 and CDR2 (germline): MNHEY, SVGAGI. The ends were cut back, 4 bases at V and 1 base at J, with 11 bases in the middle. The CDR3, as DNA: TGTGCCAGCAGTTCATCGACAGCATCCTACGAGCAGTACTTC. It yields the protein CASSSSTASYEQYF.

The rearrangement uses TRBV5-6 and TRBJ2-5, with TRBD2 matching over 12 bases. J gave up 3 bases and V 1 base, and 4 bases lay outside the gene matches. Germline CDR1 reads SGHDT; CDR2 reads YYEEEE. The CDR3 has 16 residues. The CDR3 spells CASSLQRLAGEETQYF. CDR3 DNA sequence: TGTGCCAGCAGCTTGCAGAGACTAGCGGGAGAAGAGACCCAGTACTTC. The entire variable domain, with the rest obtained from reference TRBV5-6 and TRBJ2-5, is as follows: DAGVTQSPTHLIKTRGQQVTLRCSPKSGHDTVSWYQQALGQGPQFIFQYYEEEERQRGNFPDRFSGHQFPNYSSELNVNALLLGDSALYLCASSLQRLAGEETQYFGPGTRLLVL.

This rearrangement joins TRBV7-8 to TRBJ1-2; possible D gene TRBD1, 5 bases. The V end was cut by 2 bases, the J end by 1 base, with 11 bases between. Germline V gene data show CDR1 as SGHVS and CDR2 as FQNEAQ. The CDR3 covers 15 residues. CDR3 sequence: CASSLRGTVNYGYTF. The CDR3, as DNA: TGTGCCAGCAGCTTACGTGGGACGGTTAACTATGGCTACACCTTC.

V is TRBV29-1 and J is TRBJ1-2; 7 positions match TRBD1. V lost 2 bases to trimming and J lost 6 bases; unmatched junction nucleotides: 6. Germline V gives CDR1 SQVTM, CDR2 ANQGSEA. The CDR3 length is 13 residues. The DNA for the CDR3 is TGCAGCGTTGAAAAGGGGGCGCGGGATGGCTACACCTTC. Protein product: CSVEKGARDGYTF.

This clonotype was observed a handful of times. The genes are TRBV12-3 or TRBV12-4 and TRBJ2-7, with 7 bases that match TRBD2. Trimming at V came to 6 bases and at J to 12 bases, leaving 17 bases not matched to a gene. The CDR3 totals 14 residues. For the CDR3, the DNA is TGTGCCAGCAGCCTGGCCCTACTAGCGACAGACCCGTACTTC. Protein product: CASSLALLATDPYF.

This clonotype has more than one count but fewer than ten. The chain employs TRBV4-3 and TRBJ1-1; tentatively, D is TRBD1 (5 bases). V lost 1 base to trimming and J lost 1 base, with 10 bases between them. CDR1 and CDR2 (germline): LGHNA, YSLEER. There are 15 residues in the CDR3. CDR3 sequence: CASSQGGRGNTEAFF. The CDR3, as DNA: TGCGCCAGCAGCCAAGGGGGCAGAGGGAACACTGAAGCTTTCTTT.

This clonotype was seen more than once but under ten times. The J gene is TRBJ2-1, the V gene TRBV6-2 or TRBV6-3; 7 nucleotides match TRBD2. CDR1 MNHEY and CDR2 SVGEGT come from the germline V gene. This CDR3 is 15 amino acids long. Trimming at V came to 11 bases and at J to 1 base, leaving 11 bases not matched to a gene. The CDR3 sequence is CAPWWGRASYNEQFF. For the CDR3, the DNA is TGTGCCCCGTGGTGGGGGAGGGCATCCTACAATGAGCAGTTCTTC.

This clonotype has more than one count but fewer than ten. The V gene is TRBV20-1, the J gene TRBJ2-3; 9 bases agree with TRBD2. From germline, CDR1 is DFQATT and CDR2 SNEGSKA (reference sequence). J gave up 5 bases and V 1 base, and 10 bases lay outside the gene matches. The CDR3 loop spans 16 amino acids. The CDR3 loop reads CSARGRVAGAIDTQYF. CDR3 nucleotides: TGCAGTGCTAGAGGGAGGGTAGCGGGAGCAATAGATACGCAGTATTTT.

The table lists this clonotype with many counts. The V and J genes are TRBV5-1 and TRBJ2-2; possible D gene TRBD2, 5 bases. Germline CDR1 SGHRS, CDR2 YFSETQ. V dropped 0 bases and J dropped 5 bases, with 8 bases sitting between them. This CDR3 has 14 amino acids. CDR3: CASSLVGGTGELFF. The CDR3 DNA follows: TGCGCCAGCAGCTTGGTCGGAGGAACCGGGGAGCTGTTTTTT.

The rearrangement uses TRBV4-3 and TRBJ1-4; D may be TRBD1 (5 bases). V was trimmed by 1 base and J by 4 bases, leaving 13 bases between them. This CDR3 spans 16 amino acids. Germline V CDR1 and CDR2: LGHNA, YSLEER. This CDR3 is CASSQVWDGDNEKLFF. The DNA for the CDR3 is TGCGCCAGCAGCCAAGTATGGGACGGCGATAATGAAAAACTGTTTTTT.

This chain links TRBV20-1 with TRBJ2-1, with D perhaps given as TRBD1 or TRBD2 (5 bases each). Trimming stripped 7 bases from V and 0 bases from J, with 7 bases between. Germline V gene lookup returns CDR1 DFQATT and CDR2 SNEGSKA (reference sequence). This CDR3 spans 12 amino acids. This chain's CDR3 is CSGGSSYNEQFF. In nucleotides, the CDR3 is TGCAGTGGGGGGAGCTCCTACAATGAGCAGTTCTTC.

The chain is built from TRBV2 and TRBJ2-5, with 8 bases fitting TRBD2. CDR1 SNHLY and CDR2 FYNNEI come from the germline V gene. V lost 7 bases, J lost 5 bases, and 6 bases stayed unmatched. This CDR3 comprises 13 residues. This chain's CDR3 is CASISGGLETQYF. The CDR3 DNA reads TGTGCCAGCATATCGGGGGGGCTGGAGACCCAGTACTTC.

CDR3 sequence: CASSFVTHEQYF. The CDR3 DNA reads as TGTGCCAGCAGTTTTGTCACCCACGAGCAGTACTTC. V usage is TRBV12-3 or TRBV12-4 and J usage is TRBJ2-7; unclear D gene. CDR3 length: 12 amino acids. Trimming removed 3 bases at V and 5 bases at J, with 8 bases between.